This T cell receptor (beta chain) was documented in a study of blood T cells in healthy people across ages. Alongside a J-beta primer mix, a sample-barcoded 5' primer served in a second PCR lasting roughly 6 to 12 cycles. Researchers report that a template-switch adaptor with 12 random nucleotides tagged each cDNA molecule. TCRdb independently ran MiXCR on the 5' RACE reads; one entry per CDR3 protein. The repertoire has hundreds of thousands of distinct CDR3 sequences, about 53% of them found once; the top ten carry roughly 40%. V lost 0 bases to trimming and J lost 6 bases, with 9 bases between them. Looked up from germline, CDR1 is LGHDT and CDR2 is YNNKEL (reference sequence). The CDR3 runs 15 residues. Whenever a sample was processed, at least 6.5 million PBMCs were isolated.

The TCR was taken from a man older than 75 in good health. The chain has TRBV3-1 and TRBJ1-6; D gene uncertain. Sequencing input: blood. In DNA, the CDR3 is TGTGCCAGCAGCCAAGATGGGCGGCCTAATTCACCCCTCCACTTT. It is translated as CASSQDGRPNSPLHF.